The 3 T cell receptor beta chains presented below share a single source sample, sequenced in a study of T cells in women clearing cervical HPV infection. The data were produced by immunoSEQ multiplex PCR, yet TCRdb's version contains in-frame clones alone and is incomplete. The table for this sample gives about 39,000 clones. The specimen sequenced was blood buffy coat. These receptors originate from a woman aged 18 to 75 with a cervical HPV16 infection that either progressed to CIN3+ or cleared (not recorded which).

To note about this clone: Sequencing ends 3 residues short of the CDR3 end; the germline J gene provides the rest. The V and J genes are TRBV7-3 and TRBJ1-1; D is possibly TRBD1 (5 bases). This CDR3 has 16 amino acids. The germline V and J ends were trimmed by 4 bases and 4 bases, with 19 bases remaining between them. CDR1 is SGHTA and CDR2 is FQGTGA in the germline V gene. The CDR3 region is CASSSLNIRGGTEAFF. CDR3 bases read: TGTGCCAGCAGCTCACTAAATATTAGGGGTGGCACTGAA. Together with reference TRBV7-3 and TRBJ1-1, the CDR3 gives the full variable domain: GAGVSQTPSNKVTEKGKYVELRCDPISGHTALYWYRQSLGQGPEFLIYFQGTGAADDSGLPNDRFFAVRPEGSVSTLKIQRTERGDSAVYLCASSSLNIRGGTEAFFGQGTRLTVV.

Remarks on this clone: Sequencing ends 3 residues short of the CDR3 end; the germline J gene provides the rest. The chain is built from TRBV5-6 and TRBJ2-3, with TRBD2 matching 15 bases. Germline CDR1 SGHDT, CDR2 YYEEEE. Trimming at V came to 4 bases and at J to 8 bases, leaving 5 bases not matched to a gene. The CDR3 sequence is 15 residues long. CDR3 DNA, as far as it was read: TGTGCCAGCAGCGACGGACTAGCGGGGGGGCCTACG. It encodes CASSDGLAGGPT. The entire CDR3 reads CASSDGLAGGPTQYF.

The DNA read from the CDR3 is TGTGCCAGCAGTGAAAAGGGGCCAGCCCTGTGGTTAGATACG. It encodes CASSEKGPALWLDT. The full-length CDR3 reads as CASSEKGPALWLDTQYF. The chain recombines TRBV2 with TRBJ2-3; D may be TRBD1 (5 bases). The CDR3 end is not reached by the read, which stops 3 residues before it; the germline J gene fills it in. V dropped 2 bases and J dropped 5 bases, with 20 bases sitting between them. Germline CDR1 SNHLY, CDR2 FYNNEI. The CDR3 is 17 amino acids.